The present T cell receptor (beta chain) was sequenced within a study of Ad26.COV2.S vaccination and SARS-CoV-2 variants (dated by TCRdb to the early 2020s). Broadly, across the study: Vaccine-arm donors came from COV1001, a multicentre, randomized, double-blind, placebo-controlled phase I-IIa trial of Ad26.COV2.S in healthy adults. Investigators did not know the trial group allocation while performing experiments and assessing outcomes. Ad26.COV2.S was administered intramuscularly at a dose of 5x10^10 or 1x10^11 viral particles, either as one shot or as two shots given 56 days apart. TCRbeta repertoire sequencing served as the tool for gauging how specific and how broad the SARS-CoV-2-reactive T cell receptors were following Ad26.COV2.S vaccination. A total of 32 samples were included in the TCR-sequenced set, comprising 19 Ad26.COV2.S vaccine recipients, 5 placebo recipients and 8 SARS-CoV-2 convalescent individuals. Trial participants were randomized into five groups of five, in which low-dose or high-dose Ad26.COV2.S was given once or twice, or placebo was given on both occasions.

The immunoSEQ Assay was used to sequence TCRbeta CDR3 regions. After extraction, genomic DNA underwent amplification by bias-controlled multiplex PCR, followed by high-throughput sequencing. The study's own analysis went as follows. To quantify the absolute abundance of each unique TCRbeta CDR3 region, sequences were collapsed and filtered. T cell fraction was estimated by normalizing TCRbeta template counts to usable DNA, which was measured by amplifying reference genes present in all nucleated cells. Repertoire TCRs were annotated as SARS-CoV-2-specific when V gene, CDR3 amino acid sequence and J gene were exactly matched to a known reactive TCR set. MIRA supplied the reference SARS-CoV-2 TCR set, which was filtered for enrichment in COVID-19-positive ImmuneCODE repertoires so that public or cross-reactive TCRs were removed. Using the MIRA antigens, annotated TCRs were further analysed by specific ORF or by position within an ORF. Breadth was defined as annotated unique rearrangements over total unique productive rearrangements; depth was the summed frequency of those rearrangements. Two-sided Wilcoxon rank-sum tests were used to compare TCR breadth between groups. TCRdb re-hosts the immuneACCESS table, in-frame sequences only. Its copies lack some clones; in the studies checked, an unresolved V gene accounts for under half of them, and the cause for the rest is not known. From that table come the V and J calls and clone size; the DNA was used to work out D and trimming. The sample has 400,000 to 500,000 clones on record, approximately 90% of them singletons. The top ten constitute 3.6% of the sample.

Comment on this clone: No antigen is known for it. The input lacks base qualities; no much larger clone sits a single base away.

What the treatment or condition label conveys for this sample: about 20 received Ad26.COV2.S at low or high dose, single or two shots; roughly 5 received placebo; per-sample allocation not given. Repertoires of vaccine and placebo recipients were sequenced from samples collected on day 63 after the first injection. Between 29 July and 7 August 2020, Cohort 1b enrolled 20 to 30 adults aged 18-55 years at one site in Boston, USA. Ad26.COV2.S consisted of a replication-incompetent adenovirus type 26 vector by which a prefusion-stabilized SARS-CoV-2 spike protein from the original Wuhan strain was expressed. The study at large found these results: Spike-specific TCR breadth was higher in Ad26.COV2.S recipients than in placebo recipients (P = 0.0014). Comparing responses between vaccine doses or regimens was not something the study was powered to do. The authors noted that the TCR breadth and depth analyses may have underestimated total T cell responses. After vaccination, substantial breadth of spike-specific CD8+ and CD4+ T cell responses was reported. Non-spike TCR breadth was comparable between vaccine and placebo recipients, consistent with the vaccine containing only spike.

The germline V gene (reference sequence) specifies GTSNPN as CDR1 and SVGIG as CDR2. The CDR3 sequence holds 15 residues, the cysteine and phenylalanine included. Only the CDR3 part of the read is kept: 45 bases, read in frame from the first base. The source material was peripheral blood, sampled in a trial of Ad26.COV2.S vaccine versus placebo. The TCR was taken from a person aged 18-65 years who received the Ad26.COV2.S COVID-19 vaccine or a placebo. The rearranged chain carries TRBV30 and TRBJ1-1; the D gene cannot be named for sure. The nucleotide sequence reads as follows: TGTGCTACAAGGCCCGTACCCCAAGTGAACACTGAAGCTTTCTTT. It translates to CATRPVPQVNTEAFF.